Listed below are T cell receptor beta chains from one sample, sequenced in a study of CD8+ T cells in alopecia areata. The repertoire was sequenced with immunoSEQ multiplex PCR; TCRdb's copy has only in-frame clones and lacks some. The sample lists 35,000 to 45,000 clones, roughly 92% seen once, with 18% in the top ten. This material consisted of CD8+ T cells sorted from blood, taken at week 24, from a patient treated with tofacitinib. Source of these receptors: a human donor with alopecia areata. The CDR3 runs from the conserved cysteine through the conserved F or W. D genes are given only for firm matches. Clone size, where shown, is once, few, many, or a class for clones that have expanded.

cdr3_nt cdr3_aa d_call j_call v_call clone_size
TGTGCCAGCAGCCCGGACCGCACAGATACGCAGTATTTT CASSPDRTDTQYF . TRBJ2-3 TRBV13 .
TGTGCCAGCAGCACTCGGACAGGGGAGTTTGCCGAGCAGTACTTC CASSTRTGEFAEQYF TRBD1 TRBJ2-7 TRBV7-6 .
TGCGCCAGCAGCTTGGCGGCGGGGTTTGAGCAGTTCTTC CASSLAAGFEQFF . TRBJ2-1 TRBV5-1 .
TGCGCCAGCAGCCAGAACCCCGGGGGGAGTGAAGAGACCCAGTACTTC CASSQNPGGSEETQYF TRBD2 TRBJ2-5 TRBV4-1 .
TGTGCCAGTAGTTTGACGACCCGACTCTGGGGGGGCTACAATGAGCAGTTCTTC CASSLTTRLWGGYNEQFF TRBD2 TRBJ2-1 TRBV19 .
TGTGCCAGCAGTTACACCTCTAGCGGTGAGCAGTTCTTC CASSYTSSGEQFF TRBD2 TRBJ2-1 TRBV6-5 .
TGCAGTGTCTCAACGAACACTGAAGCTTTCTTT CSVSTNTEAFF . TRBJ1-1 TRBV20-1 .
TGTGCCATCAGTGAGAGAATCGACGACAACTATGGCTACACCTTC CAISERIDDNYGYTF . TRBJ1-2 TRBV10-3 .
TGTGCCAGCAAGAAACTAGCGGCGAGCACAGATACGCAGTATTTT CASKKLAASTDTQYF TRBD2 TRBJ2-3 TRBV6-6 .
TGTGCCTGGAGTGGGGGGAGCGACGTGAAAGGGCAGTACTTC CAWSGGSDVKGQYF . TRBJ2-7 TRBV30 .
TGTGCCAGCAGCTTTGGGGTTGGGAATGAAGCTTTCTTT CASSFGVGNEAFF . TRBJ1-1 TRBV7-9 once
TGCGCCAGCAGCCAAGGGACAGCCAATGAGCAGTTCTTC CASSQGTANEQFF . TRBJ2-1 TRBV4-1 .
TGTGCCAGCAGCTTGGCCCAGAACACTGAAGCTTTCTTT CASSLAQNTEAFF . TRBJ1-1 TRBV5-6 .
TGTGCCAGCAGCTTAGTACCCAGAGTCACAGATACGCAGTATTTT CASSLVPRVTDTQYF . TRBJ2-3 TRBV11-2 .
TGTGCCAGCAGTGAAACAGGGGAAACCGGGGAGCTGTTTTTT CASSETGETGELFF TRBD1 TRBJ2-2 TRBV6-4 .
TGCAGCGTTGTCGTAGGGGGCTACGAGCAGTACTTC CSVVVGGYEQYF . TRBJ2-7 TRBV29-1 .
TGCGCCAGCAGCCCCCGGGCCGAGGTGGACGAGCAGTACTTC CASSPRAEVDEQYF . TRBJ2-7 TRBV5-1 .
TGTGCCAGCAGTTTATCCGACAGGGGGTCCGGGGAGCTGTTTTTT CASSLSDRGSGELFF TRBD1 TRBJ2-2 TRBV28 .
TGTGCCAGCAGTGAAAAGTCCCCTGCGGCCTCCCACGAGCAGTACTTC CASSEKSPAASHEQYF . TRBJ2-7 TRBV6-1 few
TGTGCCAGCAGCTTAGGGATAGGGAGGGCAAATCAGCCCCAGCATTTT CASSLGIGRANQPQHF . TRBJ1-5 TRBV11-2 .
TGTGCCAGCAGCCTCCAGGGACTACCTTACAATGAGCAGTTCTTC CASSLQGLPYNEQFF TRBD2 TRBJ2-1 TRBV5-6 .
TGTGCCAGCAGTTTTGCTTCCGGGACACCGTTTTACGAGCAGTACTTC CASSFASGTPFYEQYF . TRBJ2-7 TRBV6-5 .
TGTGCCAGCAGTTATGCCGGGGAGCTGTTTTTT CASSYAGELFF . TRBJ2-2 TRBV6-1 .
TGTGCCAGCAGCCCCGACAGGGGACTTAACTATGGCTACACCTTC CASSPDRGLNYGYTF TRBD1 TRBJ1-2 TRBV7-2 .
TGCGCCAGCAGCCAAGATACAGGGGAGGTGAACTATGGCTACACCTTC CASSQDTGEVNYGYTF TRBD1 TRBJ1-2 TRBV4-3 .
TGTGCCTGGAGCGTTCATAGGGGGGACACTGAAGCTTTCTTT CAWSVHRGDTEAFF . TRBJ1-1 TRBV30 few
TGTGCCAGCAGCTTAGTAGGGGGGGGGCACAATGAGCAGTTCTTC CASSLVGGGHNEQFF . TRBJ2-1 TRBV7-8 .
TGTGCCAGCAGCTTGGCGTCAGGGGCGGGCACTGAAGCTTTCTTT CASSLASGAGTEAFF . TRBJ1-1 TRBV5-6 once
TGTGCCAGCATTCTGGGGGGGAACACTGAAGCTTTCTTT CASILGGNTEAFF . TRBJ1-1 TRBV7-9 .
TGTGCCAGCTCACTCCGGGACGGCGGCCGCTACACCTTC CASSLRDGGRYTF . TRBJ1-2 TRBV18 .
TGCAGCGTTGAAGACGAAGTGGGGGGAAGCACAGATACGCAGTATTTT CSVEDEVGGSTDTQYF . TRBJ2-3 TRBV29-1 once
TGTGCCAGCAGCTACCCGGTCGAGTGGGGCAGGGGCCCAGATACGCAGTATTTT CASSYPVEWGRGPDTQYF . TRBJ2-3 TRBV7-8 .
TGTGCCAGCAGTTTATCGGATTTGGGGCTCGCAGATACGCAGTATTTT CASSLSDLGLADTQYF . TRBJ2-3 TRBV27 .
TGTGCCAGCAGCTTGTCAAGCCGAGCCCGCACAGATACGCAGTATTTT CASSLSSRARTDTQYF . TRBJ2-3 TRBV5-6 once
TGTGCCTACCAGGCTTGGGGTTTCCAAGAGACCCAGTACTTC CAYQAWGFQETQYF . TRBJ2-5 TRBV5-4 .
TGTGCCAGCAGCTTAGTAGGGGGTAGAACAGATACGCAGTATTTT CASSLVGGRTDTQYF . TRBJ2-3 TRBV11-2 .
TGTGCCAGCAGCTTGAGAAGCGGGTGGGTGGATGAGCAGTTCTTC CASSLRSGWVDEQFF . TRBJ2-1 TRBV5-6 .